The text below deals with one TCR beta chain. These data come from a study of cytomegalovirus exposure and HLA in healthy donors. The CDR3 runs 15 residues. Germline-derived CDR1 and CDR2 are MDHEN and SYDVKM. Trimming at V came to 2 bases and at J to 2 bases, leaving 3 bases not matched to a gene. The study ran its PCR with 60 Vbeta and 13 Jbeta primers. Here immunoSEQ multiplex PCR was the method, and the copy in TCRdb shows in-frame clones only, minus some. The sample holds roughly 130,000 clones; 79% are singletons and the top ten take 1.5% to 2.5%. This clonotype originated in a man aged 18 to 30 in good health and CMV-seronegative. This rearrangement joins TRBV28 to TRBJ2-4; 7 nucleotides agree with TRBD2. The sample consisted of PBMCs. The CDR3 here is CASSLQTSSKNIQYF. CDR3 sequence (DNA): TGTGCCAGCAGTTTACAGACTAGCTCCAAAAACATTCAGTACTTC.